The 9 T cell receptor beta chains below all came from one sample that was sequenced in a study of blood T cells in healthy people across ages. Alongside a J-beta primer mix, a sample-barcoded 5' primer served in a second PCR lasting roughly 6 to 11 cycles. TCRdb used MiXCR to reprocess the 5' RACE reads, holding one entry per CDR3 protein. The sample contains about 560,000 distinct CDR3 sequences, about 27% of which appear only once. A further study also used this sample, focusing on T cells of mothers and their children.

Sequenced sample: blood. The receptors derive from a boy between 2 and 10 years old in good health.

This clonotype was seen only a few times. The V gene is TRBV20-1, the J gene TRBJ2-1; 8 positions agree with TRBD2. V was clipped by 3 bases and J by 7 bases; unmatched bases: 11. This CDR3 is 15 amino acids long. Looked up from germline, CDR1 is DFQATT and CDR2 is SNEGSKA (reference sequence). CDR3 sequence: CSASVVGRAWNEQFF. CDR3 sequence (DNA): TGCAGTGCTAGCGTCGTCGGGAGGGCCTGGAATGAGCAGTTCTTC.

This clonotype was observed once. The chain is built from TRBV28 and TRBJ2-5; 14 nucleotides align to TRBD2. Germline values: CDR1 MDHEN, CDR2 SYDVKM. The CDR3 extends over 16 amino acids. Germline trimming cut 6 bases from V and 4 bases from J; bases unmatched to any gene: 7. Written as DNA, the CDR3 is TGTGCCAGCAGGATGACTAGCGGGGGGGCCCCAGAGACCCAGTACTTC. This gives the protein CASRMTSGGAPETQYF.

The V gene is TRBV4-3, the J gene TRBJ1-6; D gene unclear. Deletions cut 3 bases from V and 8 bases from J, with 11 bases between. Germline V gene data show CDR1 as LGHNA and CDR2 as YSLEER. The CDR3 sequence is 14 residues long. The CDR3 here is CASSHVTDHSPLHF. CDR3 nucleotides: TGCGCCAGCAGCCACGTAACGGATCATTCACCCCTCCACTTT.

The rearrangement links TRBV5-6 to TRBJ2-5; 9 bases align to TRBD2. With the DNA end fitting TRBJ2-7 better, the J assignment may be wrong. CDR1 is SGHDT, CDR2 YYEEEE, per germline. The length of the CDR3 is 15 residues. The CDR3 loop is CASSTEPGLAYEQYF. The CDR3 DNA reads TGTGCCAGCAGCACAGAACCGGGACTAGCTTACGAGCAGTACTTC.

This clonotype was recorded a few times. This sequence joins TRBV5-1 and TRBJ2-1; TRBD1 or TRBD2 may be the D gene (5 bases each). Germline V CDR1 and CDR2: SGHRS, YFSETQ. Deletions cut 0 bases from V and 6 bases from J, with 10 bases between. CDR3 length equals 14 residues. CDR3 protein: CASSLEGTTNEQFF. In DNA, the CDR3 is TGCGCCAGCAGCTTGGAGGGGACCACCAATGAGCAGTTCTTC.

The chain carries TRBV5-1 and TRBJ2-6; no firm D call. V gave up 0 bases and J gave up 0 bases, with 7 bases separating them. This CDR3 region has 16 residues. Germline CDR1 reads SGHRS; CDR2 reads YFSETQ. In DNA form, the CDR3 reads TGCGCCAGCAGCTTGGGGCCAAACTCTGGGGCCAACGTCCTGACTTTC. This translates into CASSLGPNSGANVLTF.

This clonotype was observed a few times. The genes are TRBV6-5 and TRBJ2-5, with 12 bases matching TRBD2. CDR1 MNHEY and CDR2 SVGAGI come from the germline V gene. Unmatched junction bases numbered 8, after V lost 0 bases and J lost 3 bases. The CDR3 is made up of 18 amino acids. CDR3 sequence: CASSYSTSGRGGEETQYF. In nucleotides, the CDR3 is TGTGCCAGCAGTTACTCGACTAGCGGGAGAGGGGGCGAAGAGACCCAGTACTTC.

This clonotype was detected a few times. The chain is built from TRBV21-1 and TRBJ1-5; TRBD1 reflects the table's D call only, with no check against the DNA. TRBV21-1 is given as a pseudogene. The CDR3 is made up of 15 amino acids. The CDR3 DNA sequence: TGTGCCAGCAGCCCCCGGGACAGGGAAAATCAGCCCCAGCATTTT. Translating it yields CASSPRDRENQPQHF.

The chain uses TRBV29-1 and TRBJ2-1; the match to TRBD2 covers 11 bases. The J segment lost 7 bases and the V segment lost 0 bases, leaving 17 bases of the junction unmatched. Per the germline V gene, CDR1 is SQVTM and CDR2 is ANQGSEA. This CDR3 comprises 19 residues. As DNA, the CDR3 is TGCAGCGTTGAAGACTCCCTCTCATTACTAGCGGGAGTTTTAAATGAGCAGTTCTTC. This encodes CSVEDSLSLLAGVLNEQFF.